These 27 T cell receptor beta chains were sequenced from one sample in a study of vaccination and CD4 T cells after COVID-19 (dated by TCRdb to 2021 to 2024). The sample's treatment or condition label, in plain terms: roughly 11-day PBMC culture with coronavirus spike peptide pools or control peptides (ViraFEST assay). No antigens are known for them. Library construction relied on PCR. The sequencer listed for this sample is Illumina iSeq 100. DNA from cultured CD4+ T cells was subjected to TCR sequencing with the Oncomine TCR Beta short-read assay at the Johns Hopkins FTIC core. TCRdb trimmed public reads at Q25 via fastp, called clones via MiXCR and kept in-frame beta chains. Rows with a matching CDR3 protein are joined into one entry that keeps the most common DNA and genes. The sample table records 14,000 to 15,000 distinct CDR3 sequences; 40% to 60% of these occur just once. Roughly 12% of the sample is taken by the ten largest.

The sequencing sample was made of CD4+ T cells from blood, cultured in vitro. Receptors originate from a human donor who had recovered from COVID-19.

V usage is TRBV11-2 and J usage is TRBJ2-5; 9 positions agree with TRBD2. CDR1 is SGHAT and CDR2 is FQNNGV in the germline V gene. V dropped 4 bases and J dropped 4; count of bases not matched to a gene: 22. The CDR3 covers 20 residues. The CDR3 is CASSSRIGRASSGKGETQYF. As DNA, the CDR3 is TGTGCCAGCAGCTCCAGGATCGGCCGTGCTTCTAGCGGGAAAGGAGAGACCCAGTACTTC.

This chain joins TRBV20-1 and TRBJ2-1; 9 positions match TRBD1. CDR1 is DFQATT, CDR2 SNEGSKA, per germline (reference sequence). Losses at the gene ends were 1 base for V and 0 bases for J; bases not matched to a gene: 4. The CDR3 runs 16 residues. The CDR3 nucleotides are TGCAGTGCTAGAGGCGGACAGGGGAGCTCCTACAATGAGCAGTTCTTC. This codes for CSARGGQGSSYNEQFF.

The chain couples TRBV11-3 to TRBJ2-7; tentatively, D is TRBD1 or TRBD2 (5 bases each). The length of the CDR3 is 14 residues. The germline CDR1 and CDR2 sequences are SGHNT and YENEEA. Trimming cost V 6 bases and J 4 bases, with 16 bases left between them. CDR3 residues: CASSPPGTGYEQYF. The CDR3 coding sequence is TGTGCCAGCAGTCCCCCGGGGACGGGATACGAGCAGTACTTC.

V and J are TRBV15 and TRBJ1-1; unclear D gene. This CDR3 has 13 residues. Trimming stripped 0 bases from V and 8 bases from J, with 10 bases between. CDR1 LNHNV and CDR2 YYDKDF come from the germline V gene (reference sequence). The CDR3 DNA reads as TGTGCCACCAGCAGAGATTTGGCGTCAGAAGCTTTCTTT. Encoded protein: CATSRDLASEAFF.

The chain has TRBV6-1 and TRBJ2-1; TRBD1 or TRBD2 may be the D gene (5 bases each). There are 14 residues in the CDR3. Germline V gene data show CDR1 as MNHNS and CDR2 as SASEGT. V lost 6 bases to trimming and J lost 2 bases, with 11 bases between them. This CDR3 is CASRRGEPYNEQFF. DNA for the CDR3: TGTGCCAGCAGAAGAGGGGAGCCCTACAATGAGCAGTTCTTC.

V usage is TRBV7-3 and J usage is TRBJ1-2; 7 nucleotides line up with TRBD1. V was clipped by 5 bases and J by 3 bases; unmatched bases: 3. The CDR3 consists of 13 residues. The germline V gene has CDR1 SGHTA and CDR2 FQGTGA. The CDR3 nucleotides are TGTGCCAGCAGCCACAGGGGAGACTATGGCTACACCTTC. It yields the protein CASSHRGDYGYTF.

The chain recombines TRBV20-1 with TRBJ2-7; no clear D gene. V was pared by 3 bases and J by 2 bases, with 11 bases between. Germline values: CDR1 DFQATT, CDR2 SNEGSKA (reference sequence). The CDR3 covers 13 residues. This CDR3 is CSASSQPPYEQYF. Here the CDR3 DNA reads TGCAGTGCTAGCTCACAGCCACCCTACGAGCAGTACTTC.

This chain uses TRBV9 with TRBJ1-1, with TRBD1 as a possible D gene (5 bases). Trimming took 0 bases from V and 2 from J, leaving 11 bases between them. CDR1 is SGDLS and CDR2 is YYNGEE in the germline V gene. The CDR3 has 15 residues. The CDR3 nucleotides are TGTGCCAGCAGCGTAGTAGGGGCAGGTAACACTGAAGCTTTCTTT. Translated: CASSVVGAGNTEAFF.

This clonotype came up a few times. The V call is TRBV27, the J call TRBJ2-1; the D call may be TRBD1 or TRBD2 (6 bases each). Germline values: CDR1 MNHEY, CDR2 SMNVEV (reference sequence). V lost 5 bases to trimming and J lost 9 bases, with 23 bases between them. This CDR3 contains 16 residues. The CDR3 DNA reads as TGTGCCAGCAGTCCGGGCAGGGGAGGTTGGTTGGGTGAGCAGTTCTTC. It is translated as CASSPGRGGWLGEQFF.

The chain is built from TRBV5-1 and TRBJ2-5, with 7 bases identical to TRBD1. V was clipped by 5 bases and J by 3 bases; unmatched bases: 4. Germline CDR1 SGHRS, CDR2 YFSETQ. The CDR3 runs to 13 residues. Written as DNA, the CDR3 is TGCGCCAGCAGTTCTACAGGGGAAGAGACCCAGTACTTC. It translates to CASSSTGEETQYF.

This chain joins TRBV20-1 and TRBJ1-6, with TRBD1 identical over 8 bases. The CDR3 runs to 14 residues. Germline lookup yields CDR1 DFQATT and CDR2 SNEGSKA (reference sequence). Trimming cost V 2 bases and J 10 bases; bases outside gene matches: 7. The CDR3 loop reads CSARPGGPRSPLHF. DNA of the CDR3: TGCAGTGCTAGACCAGGGGGCCCTCGGTCACCCCTCCACTTT.

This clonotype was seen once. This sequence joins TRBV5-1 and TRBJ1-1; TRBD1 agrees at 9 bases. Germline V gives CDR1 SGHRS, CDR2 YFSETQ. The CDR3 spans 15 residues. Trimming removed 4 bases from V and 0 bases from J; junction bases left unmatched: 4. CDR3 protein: CASSRGTGMNTEAFF. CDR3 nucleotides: TGCGCCAGCAGCCGCGGGACAGGGATGAACACTGAAGCTTTCTTT. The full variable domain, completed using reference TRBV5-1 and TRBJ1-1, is KAGVTQTPRYLIKTRGQQVTLSCSPISGHRSVSWYQQTPGQGLQFLFEYFSETQRNKGNFPGRFSGRQFSNSRSEMNVSTLELGDSALYLCASSRGTGMNTEAFFGQGTRLTVV.

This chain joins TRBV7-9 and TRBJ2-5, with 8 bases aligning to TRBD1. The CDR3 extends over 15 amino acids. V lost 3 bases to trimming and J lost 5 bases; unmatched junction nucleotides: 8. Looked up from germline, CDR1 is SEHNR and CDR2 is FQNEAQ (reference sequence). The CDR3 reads CASSFQGAGEETQYF. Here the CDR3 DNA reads TGTGCCAGCAGCTTCCAGGGGGCAGGGGAGGAGACCCAGTACTTC.

The CDR3 region is CASSETYSNQPQHF. In DNA, the CDR3 is TGTGCCAGCAGTGAGACCTATAGCAATCAGCCCCAGCATTTT. The rearrangement joins TRBV6-4 to TRBJ1-5; D not resolved. This CDR3 contains 14 residues. The ends were cut back, 3 bases at V and 0 bases at J, with 6 bases in the middle. Germline CDR1 is MRHNA and CDR2 is SNTAGT.

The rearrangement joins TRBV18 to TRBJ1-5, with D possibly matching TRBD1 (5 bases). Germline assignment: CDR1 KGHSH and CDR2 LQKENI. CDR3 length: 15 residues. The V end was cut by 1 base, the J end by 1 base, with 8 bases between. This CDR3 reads CASSPLGQSNQPQHF. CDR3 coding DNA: TGTGCCAGCTCACCACTGGGGCAAAGCAATCAGCCCCAGCATTTT. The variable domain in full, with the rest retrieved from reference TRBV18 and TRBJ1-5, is NAGVMQNPRHLVRRRGQEARLRCSPMKGHSHVYWYRQLPEEGLKFMVYLQKENIIDESGMPKERFSAEFPKEGPSILRIQQVVRGDSAAYFCASSPLGQSNQPQHFGDGTRLSIL.

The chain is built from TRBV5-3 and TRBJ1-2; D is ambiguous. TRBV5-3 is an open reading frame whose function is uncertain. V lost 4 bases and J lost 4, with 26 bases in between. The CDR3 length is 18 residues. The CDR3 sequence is CARSGVVGGLFPTYGYTF. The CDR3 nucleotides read TGTGCCAGAAGCGGTGTGGTGGGAGGGCTCTTCCCGACCTATGGCTACACCTTC.

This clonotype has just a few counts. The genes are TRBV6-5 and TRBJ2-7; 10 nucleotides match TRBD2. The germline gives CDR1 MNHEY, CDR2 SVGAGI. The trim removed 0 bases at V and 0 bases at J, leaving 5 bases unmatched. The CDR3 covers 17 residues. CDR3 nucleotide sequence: TGTGCCAGCAGTTACTCCGGGACTAGCGCAAGCTCCTACGAGCAGTACTTC. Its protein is CASSYSGTSASSYEQYF.

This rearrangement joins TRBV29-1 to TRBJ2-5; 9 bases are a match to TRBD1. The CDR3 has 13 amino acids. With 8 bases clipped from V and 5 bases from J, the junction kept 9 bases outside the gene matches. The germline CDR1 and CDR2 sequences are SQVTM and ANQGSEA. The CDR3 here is CSSRTGAGETQYF. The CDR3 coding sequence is TGCAGCTCCCGGACAGGGGCAGGGGAGACCCAGTACTTC.

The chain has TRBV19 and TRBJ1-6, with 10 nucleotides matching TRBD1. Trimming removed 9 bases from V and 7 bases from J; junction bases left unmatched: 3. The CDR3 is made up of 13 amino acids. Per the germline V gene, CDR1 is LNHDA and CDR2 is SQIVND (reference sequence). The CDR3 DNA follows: TGTGCCAGCGAGGGACAGGGGAATTCACCCCTCCACTTT. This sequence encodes CASEGQGNSPLHF.

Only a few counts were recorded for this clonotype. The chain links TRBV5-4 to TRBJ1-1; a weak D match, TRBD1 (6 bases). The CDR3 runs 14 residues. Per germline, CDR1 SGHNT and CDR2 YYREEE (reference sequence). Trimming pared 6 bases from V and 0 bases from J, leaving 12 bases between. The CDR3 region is CASTPTGMNTEAFF. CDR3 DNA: TGTGCCAGCACCCCGACAGGTATGAACACTGAAGCTTTCTTT.

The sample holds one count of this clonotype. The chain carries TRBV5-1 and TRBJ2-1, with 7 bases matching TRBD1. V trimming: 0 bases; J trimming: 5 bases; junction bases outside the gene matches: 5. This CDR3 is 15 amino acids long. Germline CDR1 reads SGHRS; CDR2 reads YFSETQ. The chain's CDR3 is CASSLEGAPNNEQFF. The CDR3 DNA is TGCGCCAGCAGCTTGGAGGGGGCACCCAACAATGAGCAGTTCTTC.

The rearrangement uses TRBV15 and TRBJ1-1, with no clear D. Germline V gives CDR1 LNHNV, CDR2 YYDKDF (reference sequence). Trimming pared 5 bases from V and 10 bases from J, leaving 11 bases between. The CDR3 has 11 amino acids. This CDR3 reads CATSGRGGAFF. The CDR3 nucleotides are TGTGCCACCAGCGGGCGGGGAGGAGCTTTCTTT. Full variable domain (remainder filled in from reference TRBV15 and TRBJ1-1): DAMVIQNPRYQVTQFGKPVTLSCSQTLNHNVMYWYQQKSSQAPKLLFHYYDKDFNNEADTPDNFQSRRPNTSFCFLDIRSPGLGDTAMYLCATSGRGGAFFGQGTRLTVV.

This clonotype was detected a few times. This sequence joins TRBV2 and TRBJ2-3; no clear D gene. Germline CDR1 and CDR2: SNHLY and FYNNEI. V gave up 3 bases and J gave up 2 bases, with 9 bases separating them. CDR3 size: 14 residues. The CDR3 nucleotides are TGTGCCAGCAGTGAGAGGTCCATCACAGATACGCAGTATTTT. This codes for CASSERSITDTQYF. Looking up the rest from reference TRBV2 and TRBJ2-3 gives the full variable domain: EPEVTQTPSHQVTQMGQEVILRCVPISNHLYFYWYRQILGQKVEFLVSFYNNEISEKSEIFDDQFSVERPDGSNFTLKIRSTKLEDSAMYFCASSERSITDTQYFGPGTRLTVL.

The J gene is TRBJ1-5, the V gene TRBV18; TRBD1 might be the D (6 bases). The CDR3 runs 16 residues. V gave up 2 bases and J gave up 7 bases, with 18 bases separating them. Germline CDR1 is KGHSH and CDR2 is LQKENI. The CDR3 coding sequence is TGTGCCAGCTCACCAAGAGTAACAGGGCCTGAGCAGCCCCAGCATTTT. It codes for CASSPRVTGPEQPQHF. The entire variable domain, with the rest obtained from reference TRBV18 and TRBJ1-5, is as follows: NAGVMQNPRHLVRRRGQEARLRCSPMKGHSHVYWYRQLPEEGLKFMVYLQKENIIDESGMPKERFSAEFPKEGPSILRIQQVVRGDSAAYFCASSPRVTGPEQPQHFGDGTRLSIL.

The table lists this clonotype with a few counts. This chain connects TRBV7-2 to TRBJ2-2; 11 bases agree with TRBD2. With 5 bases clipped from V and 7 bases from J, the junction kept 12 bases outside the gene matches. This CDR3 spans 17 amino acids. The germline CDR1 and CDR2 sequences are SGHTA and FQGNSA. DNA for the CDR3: TGTGCCAGCAGCCTTACCCTACTAGCGGGAGAGGGCGGGGAGCTGTTTTTT. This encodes CASSLTLLAGEGGELFF. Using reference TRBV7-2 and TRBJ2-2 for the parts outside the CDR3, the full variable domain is GAGVSQSPSNKVTEKGKDVELRCDPISGHTALYWYRQSLGQGLEFLIYFQGNSAPDKSGLPSDRFSAERTGGSVSTLTIQRTQQEDSAVYLCASSLTLLAGEGGELFFGEGSRLTVL.

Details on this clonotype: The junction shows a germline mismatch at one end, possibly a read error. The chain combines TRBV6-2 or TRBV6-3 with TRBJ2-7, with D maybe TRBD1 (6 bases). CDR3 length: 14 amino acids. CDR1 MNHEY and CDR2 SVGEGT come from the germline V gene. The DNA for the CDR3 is TGTGCCAGCAGTTACATCGGACAGACCTACGAGCTGTACTTC. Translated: CASSYIGQTYELYF.

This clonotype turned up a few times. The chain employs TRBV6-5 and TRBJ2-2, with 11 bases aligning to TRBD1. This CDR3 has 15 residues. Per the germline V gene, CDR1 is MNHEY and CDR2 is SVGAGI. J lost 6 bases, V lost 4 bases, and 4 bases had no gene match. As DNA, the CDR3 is TGTGCCAGCAGTTCAATGGGACAGGGGGCCGGGGAGCTGTTTTTT. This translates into CASSSMGQGAGELFF.